This record covers a single T cell receptor beta chain. Peripheral blood CD8+ and CD4+ T cells were profiled by TCR beta sequencing. The multiple sclerosis controls were treatment-naive patients, and their relapsing-remitting disease was stable or active. Negative isolation was used for CD8+ and CD4+ T cells and FACS enrichment for TEMRA cells. After extraction with the RNeasy kit, about 0.45 to 1 ug of the RNA was reverse transcribed using random hexamers. The method of amplification for TCR beta CDR3 was immunoSEQ multiplex PCR, covering 54 Vbeta and 13 Jbeta. TCRdb reprocessed the immunoSEQ multiplex PCR reads with MiXCR, giving one entry per CDR3 protein. Among 150,000 to 200,000 distinct CDR3 sequences, roughly 94% were seen once, and the ten largest hold almost 0.095%. These data originate in a study of CD8 T cells in Susac syndrome. This clonotype originated in a human donor with multiple sclerosis. The sequenced sample consisted of CD4+ T cells from PBMCs.

The CDR3 protein is CASSYTRETQYF. DNA of the CDR3: TGTGCCAGCAGCTACACGAGAGAGACCCAGTACTTC. The rearrangement joins TRBV5-8 to TRBJ2-5; unclear D gene. The V and J ends lost 3 bases and 4 bases respectively, with 7 bases between them. The CDR3 spans 12 residues. From germline, CDR1 is SGHTS and CDR2 YDEGEE. Together with reference TRBV5-8 and TRBJ2-5, the CDR3 gives the full variable domain: EAGVTQSPTHLIKTRGQQATLRCSPISGHTSVYWYQQALGLGLQFLLWYDEGEERNRGNFPPRFSGRQFPNYSSELNVNALELEDSALYLCASSYTRETQYFGPGTRLLVL.